Included here is one TCR beta chain sequence, with context. This sample is drawn from a study of control samples from healthy donors and cancer patients. The protocol was immunoSEQ multiplex PCR, while the TCRdb copy is restricted to in-frame clones and leaves out a portion. The table records 60,000 to 75,000 clones, 84% of them present only once. With 5 bases clipped from V and 10 bases from J, the junction kept 5 bases outside the gene matches. Germline V gene sequence: CDR1 LNHDA, CDR2 SQIVND (reference sequence). The CDR3 contains 14 residues. The rearrangement joins TRBV19 to TRBJ1-6, with TRBD1 matching 10 bases. The origin of this receptor is a man aged 50 or older in good health. The sequenced material came from blood. The CDR3 protein is CASSSDRGRSPLHF. The CDR3 coding sequence is TGTGCCAGTAGTTCGGACAGGGGGAGGTCACCCCTCCACTTT.